These T cell receptor beta chains were read from a single sample in a study of vaccination and CD4 T cells after COVID-19. Their antigen targets remain unknown. TCRdb reanalysed the PCR reads using MiXCR and keeps one entry per CDR3 protein. The sample holds about 29,000 distinct CDR3 sequences, under 75% seen once. Material: CD4+ T cells from blood, cultured in vitro, obtained after SARS-CoV-2 vaccination. The receptors stem from a human donor who received a COVID-19 vaccine. Each CDR3 is given with its conserved first and last residue. Each record gives: V gene, J gene, clone size, D gene, CDR3 DNA, CDR3 protein. D genes are given only for firm matches. Expanded clones are given a class, and other clones once, few, many or no size at all.

>TRBV6-5|TRBJ2-3|-|-
TGTGCCAGCAGTTACTCGAGGGACTTCACAGATACGCAGTATTTT
CASSYSRDFTDTQYF
>TRBV2|TRBJ2-1|-|TRBD2
TGTGCCAGCAGTGATGGGACTAGCGGGGGGAACAATGAGCAGTTCTTC
CASSDGTSGGNNEQFF
>TRBV6-2/TRBV6-3|TRBJ1-2|-|-
TGTGCCAGCAGTTATCTAGCACTGGGTCATGGCTACACCTTC
CASSYLALGHGYTF
>TRBV12-3/TRBV12-4|TRBJ2-7|-|-
TGTGCCAGCAGCGGGATACGCCGGGGGCTCTACGAGCAGTACTTC
CASSGIRRGLYEQYF
>TRBV21-1|TRBJ1-1|-|-
TGTGCCAGCAGCACAGGGCTTGGGTACCATTGGGACACTGAAGCTTTCTTT
CASSTGLGYHWDTEAFF
>TRBV5-4|TRBJ2-7|once|-
TGTGCCAGCAGCTTGAATAGGGGTGATTACGAGCAGTACTTC
CASSLNRGDYEQYF
>TRBV6-4|TRBJ1-1|few|-
TGTGCCAGCCGGGCCACCGGCCCGGTTAGTGAAGCTTTCTTT
CASRATGPVSEAFF
>TRBV5-6|TRBJ1-6|-|-
TGTGCCAGCAGCTTTCGGGCCGGCAATTCACCCCTCCACTTT
CASSFRAGNSPLHF
>TRBV19|TRBJ1-1|-|-
TGTGCCAGTAGTTTCCCTATGAACACTGAAGCTTTCTTT
CASSFPMNTEAFF
>TRBV18|TRBJ2-3|-|-
TGTGCCAGCTCACCGAACAGCGCAGGCACAGATACGCAGTATTTT
CASSPNSAGTDTQYF
>TRBV6-1|TRBJ2-5|-|-
TGTGCCAGCGGGACGGGGGGCGGGGAGACCCAGTACTTC
CASGTGGGETQYF
>TRBV12-3/TRBV12-4|TRBJ2-5|-|TRBD1
TGTGCCACCGGGACAGGGATCCCAGAGACCCAGTACTTC
CATGTGIPETQYF
>TRBV2|TRBJ1-1|-|-
TGTGCCAGCAGTGAACCCCACCCGTTTGGGAACACTGAAGCTTTCTTT
CASSEPHPFGNTEAFF
>TRBV7-6|TRBJ1-2|-|-
-
CASSLGYGANVLTFGAGLSGYTF
>TRBV9|TRBJ2-7|-|-
TGTGCCAGCAGCTTCGGACAGCGCTACGAGCAGTACTTC
CASSFGQRYEQYF
>TRBV27|TRBJ2-4|once|-
TGTGCCAGCAGTACGGCAGGGGAGGGCAAAAACATTCAGTACTTC
CASSTAGEGKNIQYF
>TRBV20-1|TRBJ1-5|-|TRBD1
TGCAGTGGTCGACAGGGGCTTCATCAGCCCCAGCATTTT
CSGRQGLHQPQHF
>TRBV24-1|TRBJ2-5|few|-
TGTGCCACAACTCTAAGGGGAGTACAAGAGACCCAGTACTTC
CATTLRGVQETQYF
>TRBV20-1|TRBJ1-5|-|-
TGCAGTGCTAAACGGGGTAGCAATCAGCCCCAGCATTTT
CSAKRGSNQPQHF